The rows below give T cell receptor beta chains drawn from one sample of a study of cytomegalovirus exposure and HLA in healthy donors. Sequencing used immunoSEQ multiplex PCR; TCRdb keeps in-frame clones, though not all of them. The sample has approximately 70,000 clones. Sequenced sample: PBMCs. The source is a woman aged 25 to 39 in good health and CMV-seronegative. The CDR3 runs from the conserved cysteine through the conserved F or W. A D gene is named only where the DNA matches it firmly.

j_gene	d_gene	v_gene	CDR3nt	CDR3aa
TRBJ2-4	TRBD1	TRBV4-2	TGTGCCACCCTGGGACAGGGAAAAAACATTCAGTACTTC	CATLGQGKNIQYF
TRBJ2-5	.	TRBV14	TGTGCCAGCAGCCAGGTTGACAGAAATAGTTTGGAGACCCAGTACTTC	CASSQVDRNSLETQYF
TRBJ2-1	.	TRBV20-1	TGCAGTGCTCTTTACTACAATGAGCAGTTCTTC	CSALYYNEQFF
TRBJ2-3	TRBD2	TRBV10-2	TGCGCCAGTGCACCGAGTACTAGCGGGAGAGATACGCAGTATTTT	CASAPSTSGRDTQYF
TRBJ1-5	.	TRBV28	TGTGCCAGCAGTTTTAGTAGCCAGCCCCAGCATTTT	CASSFSSQPQHF
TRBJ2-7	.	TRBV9	TGTGCCAGCATGTCCAAGCCCCCCAAAATCGCCGCCTACGAGCAGTACTTC	CASMSKPPKIAAYEQYF
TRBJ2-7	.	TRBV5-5	TGTGCCAGCAGCTTGGAACTAGTCTACTACGAGCAGTACTTC	CASSLELVYYEQYF
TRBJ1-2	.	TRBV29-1	TGCAGCGTTGGTGACGCCGGACATATCACCTTC	CSVGDAGHITF
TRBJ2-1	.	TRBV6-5	TGTGCCAGCAGTTACGGGGTAGCGTCCGATGAGCAGTTCTTC	CASSYGVASDEQFF
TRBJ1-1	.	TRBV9	TGTGCCAGCAGCGTAGGTCCGGGGATGAACACTGAAGCTTTCTTT	CASSVGPGMNTEAFF
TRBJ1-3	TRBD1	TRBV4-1	TGCGCCAGCAGCCGGGGACAGGGCTTCGGAAACACCATATATTTT	CASSRGQGFGNTIYF
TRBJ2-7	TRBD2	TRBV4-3	TGCGCCAGCAGCCAAGAATTGCAGCGGGGTAGCGAGCAGTACTTC	CASSQELQRGSEQYF
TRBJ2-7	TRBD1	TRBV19	TGTGCCAGTAGTGTCGGGACAGGGTCAATGTACGAGCAGTACTTC	CASSVGTGSMYEQYF
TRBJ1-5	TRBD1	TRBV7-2	TGTGCCAGCAGCTTAGAGGGCAGGGGGAGCAATCAGCCCCAGCATTTT	CASSLEGRGSNQPQHF
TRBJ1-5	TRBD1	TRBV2	TGTGCCAGCACCGGACAGGGGAATCAGCCCCAGCATTTT	CASTGQGNQPQHF
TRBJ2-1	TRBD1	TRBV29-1	TGCAGCGTTGTCGGGACAGTCGACAATGAGCAGTTCTTC	CSVVGTVDNEQFF
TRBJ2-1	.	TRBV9	TGTGCCAGCAGCGCCCGGTCTAACTCCTACAATGAGCAGTTCTTC	CASSARSNSYNEQFF
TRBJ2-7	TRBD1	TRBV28	TGTGCCAGCAGTTTAGCAGGGGGCGCCTACGAGCAGTACTTC	CASSLAGGAYEQYF
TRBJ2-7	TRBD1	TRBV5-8	TGTGCCAGCAGCCCCGGGGCAGGGGGTAGCTCCGAGCAGTACTTC	CASSPGAGGSSEQYF
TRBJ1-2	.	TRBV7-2	TGTGCCAGCAGCTTAGCCCTCAGGGGAGGCTACACCTTC	CASSLALRGGYTF
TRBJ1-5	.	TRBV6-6	TGTGCCAGCAGTTACTCGAGTCAGCCCCAGCATTTT	CASSYSSQPQHF
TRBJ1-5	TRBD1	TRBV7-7	TGTGCTAGCAGCCCGGACAGGGATCAGCCCCAGCATTTT	CASSPDRDQPQHF
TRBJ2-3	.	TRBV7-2	TGTGCCAGCAGCTTATTACTAGGTTGGGGGGGCGGCTCAGATACGCAGTATTTT	CASSLLLGWGGGSDTQYF
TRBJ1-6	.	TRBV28	TGTGCCAGCAGTTTCTCGAGGTCCTATAATTCACCCCTCCACTTT	CASSFSRSYNSPLHF
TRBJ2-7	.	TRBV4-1	TGCGCCAGCAGCCAATCCAGGGGGGTCTACGAGCAGTACTTC	CASSQSRGVYEQYF
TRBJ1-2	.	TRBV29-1	TGCAGCGTCGCTGCAGGGTCCTCAGCTAACTATGGCTACACCTTC	CSVAAGSSANYGYTF
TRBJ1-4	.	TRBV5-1	TGCGCCAGCAGCTCGAGTGAAAAACTGTTTTTT	CASSSSEKLFF
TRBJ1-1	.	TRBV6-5	TGTGCCAGCAGTTACCTTGCCCGAGAGGAAGCTTTCTTT	CASSYLAREEAFF
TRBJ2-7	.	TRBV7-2	TGTGCCAGCAGCTTAACAGGGGGGGGATACGAGCAGTACTTC	CASSLTGGGYEQYF
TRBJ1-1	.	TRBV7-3	TGTGCCAGCAGCGGCACAGGGAGGGCTGAAGCTTTCTTT	CASSGTGRAEAFF
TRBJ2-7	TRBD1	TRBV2	TGTGCCAGCAGTGATTCGGGACAGGTCCACGAGCAGTACTTC	CASSDSGQVHEQYF
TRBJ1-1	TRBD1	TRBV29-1	TGCAGCGTTGACCCCTTCGACAGGGGAGAGAATGAAGCTTTCTTT	CSVDPFDRGENEAFF
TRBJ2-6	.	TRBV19	TGTGCCAGTACGACGGGAGTTCTCTCTGGGGCCAACGTCCTGACTTTC	CASTTGVLSGANVLTF
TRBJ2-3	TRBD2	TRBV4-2	TGTGCCAGCAGCCAAGACTTCGGGGGGGGCCCAGATACGCAGTATTTT	CASSQDFGGGPDTQYF
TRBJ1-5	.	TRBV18	TGTGCCAGCTCACCACTTAATGGCAATCAGCCCCAGCATTTT	CASSPLNGNQPQHF
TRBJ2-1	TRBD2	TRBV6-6	TGTGCCAGCAGTTACTCAACCGGGACTATCTACAATGAGCAGTTCTTC	CASSYSTGTIYNEQFF
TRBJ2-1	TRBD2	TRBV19	TGTGCCACGGGACTAGCTGAAATACGGAATGAGCAGTTCTTC	CATGLAEIRNEQFF
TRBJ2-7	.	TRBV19	TGTGCCAGTAGTAGCGGGCCCCAGCTCCTGGAGCAGTACTTC	CASSSGPQLLEQYF
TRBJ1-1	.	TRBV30	TGTGCCTGGATGGGGCAGAACACTGAAGCTTTCTTT	CAWMGQNTEAFF
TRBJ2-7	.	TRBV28	TGTGCCAGCAGTTTATTCGCAGGGGCCTATTCCTACGAGCAGTACTTC	CASSLFAGAYSYEQYF
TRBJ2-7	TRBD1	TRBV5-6	TGTGCCAGCAGCCACGGGACAGGGAGCTCCTACGAGCAGTACTTC	CASSHGTGSSYEQYF
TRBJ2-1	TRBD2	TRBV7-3	TGTGCCAGCACCCGGGGGGGTAGGGATGAGCAGTTCTTC	CASTRGGRDEQFF
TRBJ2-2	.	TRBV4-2	TGTGCCAGCAGCCAAGAAGTCGGCAGGGGGGACACCGGGGAGCTGTTTTTT	CASSQEVGRGDTGELFF
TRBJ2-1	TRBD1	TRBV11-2	TGTGCCAGCAGCGGACAGGGGCTAAGAAATGAGCAGTTCTTC	CASSGQGLRNEQFF
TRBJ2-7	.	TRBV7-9	TGTGCCAGCAGCCTAACGACAACAGGGAACGAGCAGTACTTC	CASSLTTTGNEQYF
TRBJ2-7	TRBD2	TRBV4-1	TGCGCCAGCAGCCAACCACTAGCGGGGGGCTACGAGCAGTACTTC	CASSQPLAGGYEQYF
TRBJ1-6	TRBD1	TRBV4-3	TGCGCCAGCAGCAGGGATCCAGGGGGCTTTGGCTCACCCCTCCACTTT	CASSRDPGGFGSPLHF
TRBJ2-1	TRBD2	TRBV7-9	TGTGCCAGCAGCTCTACTAGCGTATTCGACAATGAGCAGTTCTTC	CASSSTSVFDNEQFF